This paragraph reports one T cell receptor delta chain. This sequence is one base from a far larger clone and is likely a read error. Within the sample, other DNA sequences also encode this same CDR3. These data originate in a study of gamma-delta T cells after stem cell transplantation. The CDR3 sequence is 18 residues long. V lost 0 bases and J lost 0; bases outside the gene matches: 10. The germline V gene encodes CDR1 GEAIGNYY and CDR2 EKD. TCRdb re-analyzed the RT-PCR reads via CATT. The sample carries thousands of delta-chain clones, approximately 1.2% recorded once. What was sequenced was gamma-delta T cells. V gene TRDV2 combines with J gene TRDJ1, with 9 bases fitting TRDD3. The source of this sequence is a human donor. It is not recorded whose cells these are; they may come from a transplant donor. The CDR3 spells CACDTLSGGYHYTDKLIF. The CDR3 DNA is TGTGCCTGTGACACCTTATCCGGGGGATACCACTACACCGATAAACTCATCTTT.